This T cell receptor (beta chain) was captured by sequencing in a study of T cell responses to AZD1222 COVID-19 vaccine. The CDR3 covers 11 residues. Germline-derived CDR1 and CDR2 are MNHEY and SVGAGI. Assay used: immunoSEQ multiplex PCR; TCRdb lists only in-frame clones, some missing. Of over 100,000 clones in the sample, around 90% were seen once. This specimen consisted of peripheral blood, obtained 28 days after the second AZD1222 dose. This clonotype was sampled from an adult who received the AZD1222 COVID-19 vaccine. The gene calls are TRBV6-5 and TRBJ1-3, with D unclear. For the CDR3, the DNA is TGTGGGGCCCACTCTGGAAACACCATATATTTT. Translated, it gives CGAHSGNTIYF.